A single T cell receptor beta chain is shown here with its context. Its antigen is as yet unknown. These data belong to a study of blood T cells in healthy people across ages. Study results and limitations: Per million T cells, TCR beta diversity dropped roughly linearly as age increased. One million T cells yielded diversity estimates that were considered underestimates.

Between the trimmed V and J ends, which lost 3 bases and 0 bases, there was a span of 20 bases. The CDR3 covers 18 residues. Every donor gave 8 to 10 milliliters of peripheral blood. A second 7 to 11 cycle PCR used barcoded and J-beta primers. Each single sample gave us at least 3 million CDR3-containing paired-end reads. MiXCR, run by TCRdb on the 5' RACE reads, gives a single entry per CDR3 protein. The sample lists about 1.4 million distinct CDR3 sequences; 55% to 75% were seen once. Material: blood. This TCR came from a man aged 18 to 35 in good health. The genes are TRBV12-3 or TRBV12-4 and TRBJ1-2; no clear D. CDR3: CASSFFGYTSAPNYGYTF. The CDR3 DNA reads as TGTGCCAGCAGTTTCTTCGGATATACTTCAGCTCCTAACTATGGCTACACCTTC.